This record looks at one T cell receptor (beta chain) sequence and its context. This entry comes from a study of blood T cell repertoires in COVID-19. The wider study: Samples came from the United States, Italy and Spain, spanning acute and convalescent COVID-19. The cDNA or gDNA used as material had been derived from T cells, B-cell-depleted T cells, or PBMCs.

V was pared by 5 bases and J by 10 bases, with 15 bases between. The CDR3 spans 14 residues. Germline V CDR1 and CDR2: SGHTA, FQGNSA. As processed by the authors: By means of reference gene primer amplification, nucleated cell counts were estimated. TCRdb's table, derived via immunoSEQ multiplex PCR, lists solely in-frame clones and lacks some. V, J and clone size are taken as reported in that table, and D and trimming were inferred from the DNA itself. The sample holds more than 85,000 clones, about nine tenths seen once. This receptor was taken from an older woman with acute or convalescent COVID-19. The chain is built from TRBV7-2 and TRBJ1-6; D perhaps matches TRBD1 (6 bases). The sequenced sample was peripheral blood. The CDR3 is CASSQQGRTSPLHF. The DNA for the CDR3 is TGTGCCAGCAGCCAACAGGGTCGCACCTCACCCCTCCACTTT.